This record looks at one T cell receptor (beta chain) sequence and its context. Its antigen is still unknown. Constant-region reverse primers amplified full-length variable regions, followed by semi-nested Nested Universal Primer A PCR. TCRdb reanalysed the 5' RACE reads using MiXCR and keeps one entry per CDR3 protein. Here the sample spans 55,000 to 75,000 distinct CDR3 sequences, more than 25% being singletons. Study observations and caveats: Tumor memory CD4+ T cell TCR gene usage clustered with blood and lymph node memory CD4+ cells and lymph node naive CD4+ cells. The larger cohort examined one V-J beta rearrangement, not whole repertoires.

After removal of 2 bases from V and 3 bases from J, the junction contained 8 bases not matched to a gene. The germline V gene has CDR1 MNHNS and CDR2 SASEGT. The CDR3 length is 18 residues. Naive CD4+ cells had CD25+ Tregs removed. The specimen sequenced was tumor-infiltrating naive CD4+ T cells sorted from the breast tumor. The subset: naive CD4+ T cells, CD4+CD45RA+CD25-. This sequence joins TRBV6-1 and TRBJ2-3; 13 nucleotides align to TRBD2. The TCR comes from a female donor with breast cancer. The chain's CDR3 is CASSERLAGGRGTDTQYF. The DNA of the CDR3 is TGTGCCAGCAGTGAACGACTAGCGGGAGGCCGTGGAACAGATACGCAGTATTTT.